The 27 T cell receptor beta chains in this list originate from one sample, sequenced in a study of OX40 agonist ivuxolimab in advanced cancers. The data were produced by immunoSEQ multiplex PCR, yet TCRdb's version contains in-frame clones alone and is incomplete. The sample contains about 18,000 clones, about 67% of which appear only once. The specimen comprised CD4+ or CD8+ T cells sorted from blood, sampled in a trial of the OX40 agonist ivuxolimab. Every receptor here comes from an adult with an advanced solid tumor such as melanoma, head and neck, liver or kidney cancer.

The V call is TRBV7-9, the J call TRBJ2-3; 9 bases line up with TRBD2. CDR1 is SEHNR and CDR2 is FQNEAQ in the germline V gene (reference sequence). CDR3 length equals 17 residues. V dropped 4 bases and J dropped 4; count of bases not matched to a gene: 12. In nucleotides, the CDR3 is TGTGCCAGCAGCTACCCCTCTAGCGGGGCGGAGGCAGATACGCAGTATTTT. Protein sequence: CASSYPSSGAEADTQYF.

CDR3 protein: CASSLRETQYF. The CDR3 DNA sequence: TGTGCCAGCAGTTTAAGAGAGACCCAGTACTTC. V gene TRBV28 combines with J gene TRBJ2-5, with D hard to call. V dropped 2 bases and J dropped 4 bases, with 2 bases sitting between them. The CDR3 sequence is 11 residues long. The germline V gene encodes CDR1 MDHEN and CDR2 SYDVKM.

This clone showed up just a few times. CDR3 loop: CASSLSFPSNGYGYTF. The CDR3, as DNA: TGTGCCAGCAGTTTATCGTTTCCCTCAAATGGGTATGGCTACACCTTC. The rearrangement joins TRBV27 to TRBJ1-2; D gene uncertain. The V and J ends lost 0 bases and 5 bases respectively, with 16 bases between them. The CDR3 has 16 amino acids. Germline values: CDR1 MNHEY, CDR2 SMNVEV (reference sequence).

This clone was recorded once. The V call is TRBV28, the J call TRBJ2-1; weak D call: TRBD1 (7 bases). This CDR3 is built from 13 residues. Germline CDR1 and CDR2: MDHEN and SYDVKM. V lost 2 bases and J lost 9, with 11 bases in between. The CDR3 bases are TGTGCCAGCAGTTTAGGAGGGGGCAGTGAGCAGTTCTTC. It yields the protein CASSLGGGSEQFF.

The CDR3 DNA follows: TGTGCCTGGGACGTGACGGGAGCCAAAAACATTCAGTACTTC. Protein: CAWDVTGAKNIQYF. V gene TRBV30 combines with J gene TRBJ2-4; D remains unclear. V lost 5 bases, J lost 0 bases, and 11 bases lay in between. The CDR3 runs 14 residues. The germline CDR1 and CDR2 sequences are GTSNPN and SVGIG (reference sequence).

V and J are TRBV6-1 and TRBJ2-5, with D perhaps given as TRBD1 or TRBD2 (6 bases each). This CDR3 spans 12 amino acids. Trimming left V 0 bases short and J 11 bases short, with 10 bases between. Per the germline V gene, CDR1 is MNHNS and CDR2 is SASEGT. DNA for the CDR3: TGTGCCAGCAGTGAAGCAAGGGGGGAGCAGTACTTC. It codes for CASSEARGEQYF.

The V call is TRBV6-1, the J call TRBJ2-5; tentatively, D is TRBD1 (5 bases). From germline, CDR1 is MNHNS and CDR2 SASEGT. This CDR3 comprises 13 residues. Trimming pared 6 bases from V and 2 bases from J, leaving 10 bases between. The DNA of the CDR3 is TGTGCCAGCAGGCCCCAGGGTCAAGAGACCCAGTACTTC. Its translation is CASRPQGQETQYF.

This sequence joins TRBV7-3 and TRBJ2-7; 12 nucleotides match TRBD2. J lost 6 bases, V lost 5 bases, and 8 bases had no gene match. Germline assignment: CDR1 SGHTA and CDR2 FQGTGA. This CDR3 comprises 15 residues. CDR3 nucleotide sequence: TGTGCCAGCAGCCCTCAGGGACTAGCGGGCTTCGAGCAGTACTTC. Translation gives CASSPQGLAGFEQYF.

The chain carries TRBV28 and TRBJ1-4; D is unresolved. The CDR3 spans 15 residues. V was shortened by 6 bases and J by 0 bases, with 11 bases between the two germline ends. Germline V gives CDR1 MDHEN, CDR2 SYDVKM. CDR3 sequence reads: CASSPPPTTNEKLFF. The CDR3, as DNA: TGTGCCAGCAGCCCCCCCCCAACAACTAATGAAAAACTGTTTTTT.

The CDR3, as DNA: TGTGCCAGCAGCTTGGGCCGCACTGAAGCTTTCTTT. Its protein product is CASSLGRTEAFF. This chain links TRBV7-8 with TRBJ1-1; D is undetermined. Germline-derived CDR1 and CDR2 are SGHVS and FQNEAQ. The CDR3 has 12 amino acids. Trimming took 3 bases from V and 4 from J, leaving 6 bases between them.

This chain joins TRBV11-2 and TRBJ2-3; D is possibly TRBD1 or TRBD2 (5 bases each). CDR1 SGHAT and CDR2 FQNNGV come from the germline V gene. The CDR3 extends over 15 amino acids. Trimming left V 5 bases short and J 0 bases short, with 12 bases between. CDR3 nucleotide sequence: TGTGCCAGCAGCCCGGCAGGGACGAGCACAGATACGCAGTATTTT. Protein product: CASSPAGTSTDTQYF.

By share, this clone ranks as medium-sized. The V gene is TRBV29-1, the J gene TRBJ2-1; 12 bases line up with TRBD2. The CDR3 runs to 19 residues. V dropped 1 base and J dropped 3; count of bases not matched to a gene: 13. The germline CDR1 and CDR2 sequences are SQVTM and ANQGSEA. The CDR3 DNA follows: TGCAGCGTTGAAGGACAGACTCCCCTAGCGGGAGGGATCTACAATGAGCAGTTCTTC. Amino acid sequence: CSVEGQTPLAGGIYNEQFF.

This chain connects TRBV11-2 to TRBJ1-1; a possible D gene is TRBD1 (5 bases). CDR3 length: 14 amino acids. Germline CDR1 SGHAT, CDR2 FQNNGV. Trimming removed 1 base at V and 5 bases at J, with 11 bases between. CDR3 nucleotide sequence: TGTGCCAGCAGCTTAGGCGGCGAGGGGACTGAAGCTTTCTTT. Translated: CASSLGGEGTEAFF. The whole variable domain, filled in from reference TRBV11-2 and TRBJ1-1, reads EAGVAQSPRYKIIEKRQSVAFWCNPISGHATLYWYQQILGQGPKLLIQFQNNGVVDDSQLPKDRFSAERLKGVDSTLKIQPAKLEDSAVYLCASSLGGEGTEAFFGQGTRLTVV.

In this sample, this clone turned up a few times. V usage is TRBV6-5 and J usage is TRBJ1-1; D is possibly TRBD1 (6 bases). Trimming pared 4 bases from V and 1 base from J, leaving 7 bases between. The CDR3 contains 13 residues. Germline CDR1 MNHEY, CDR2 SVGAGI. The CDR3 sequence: CASSSGQNTEAFF. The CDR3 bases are TGTGCCAGCAGTTCGGGACAGAACACTGAAGCTTTCTTT.

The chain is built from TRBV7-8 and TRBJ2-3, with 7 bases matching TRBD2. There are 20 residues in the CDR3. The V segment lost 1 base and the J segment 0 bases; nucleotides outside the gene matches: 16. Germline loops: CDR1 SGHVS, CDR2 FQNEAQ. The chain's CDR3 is CASSLDRTTLREESTDTQYF. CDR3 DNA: TGTGCCAGCAGCTTAGATCGAACGACCCTACGGGAGGAAAGCACAGATACGCAGTATTTT. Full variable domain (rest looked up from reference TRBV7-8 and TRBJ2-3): GAGVSQSPRYKVAKRGQDVALRCDPISGHVSLFWYQQALGQGPEFLTYFQNEAQLDKSGLPSDRFFAERPEGSVSTLKIQRTQQEDSAVYLCASSLDRTTLREESTDTQYFGPGTRLTVL.

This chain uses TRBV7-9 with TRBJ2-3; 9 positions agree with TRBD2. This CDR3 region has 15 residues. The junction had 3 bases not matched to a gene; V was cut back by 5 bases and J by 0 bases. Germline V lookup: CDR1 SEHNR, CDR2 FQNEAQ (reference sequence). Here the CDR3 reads CASSQGLASTDTQYF. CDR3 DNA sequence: TGTGCCAGCAGCCAGGGACTAGCAAGCACAGATACGCAGTATTTT. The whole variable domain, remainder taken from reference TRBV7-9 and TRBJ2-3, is DTGVSQNPRHKITKRGQNVTFRCDPISEHNRLYWYRQTLGQGPEFLTYFQNEAQLEKSRLLSDRFSAERPKGSFSTLEIQRTEQGDSAMYLCASSQGLASTDTQYFGPGTRLTVL.

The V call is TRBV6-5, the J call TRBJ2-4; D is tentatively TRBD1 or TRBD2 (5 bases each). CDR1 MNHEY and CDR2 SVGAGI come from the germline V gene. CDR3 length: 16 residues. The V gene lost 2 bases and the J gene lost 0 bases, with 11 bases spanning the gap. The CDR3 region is CASSYGRGVAKNIQYF. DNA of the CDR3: TGTGCCAGCAGTTACGGGCGAGGGGTAGCCAAAAACATTCAGTACTTC.

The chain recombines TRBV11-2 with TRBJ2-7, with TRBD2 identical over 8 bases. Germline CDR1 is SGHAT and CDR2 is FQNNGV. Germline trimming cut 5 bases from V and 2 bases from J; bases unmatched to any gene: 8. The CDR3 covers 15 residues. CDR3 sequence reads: CASSPQVAGTYEQYF. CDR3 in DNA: TGTGCCAGCAGCCCCCAGGTAGCGGGGACCTACGAGCAGTACTTC.

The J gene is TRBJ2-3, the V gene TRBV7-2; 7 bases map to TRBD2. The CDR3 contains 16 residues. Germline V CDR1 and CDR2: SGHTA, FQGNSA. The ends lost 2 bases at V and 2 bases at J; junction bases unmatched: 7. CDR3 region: CASSLMGGTITDTQYF. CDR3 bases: TGTGCCAGCAGCTTAATGGGAGGGACTATCACAGATACGCAGTATTTT.

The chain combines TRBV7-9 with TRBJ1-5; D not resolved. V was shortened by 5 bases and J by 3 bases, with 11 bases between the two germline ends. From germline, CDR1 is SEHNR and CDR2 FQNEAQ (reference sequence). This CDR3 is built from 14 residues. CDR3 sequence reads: CASSLSGLNQPQHF. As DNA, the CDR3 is TGTGCCAGCAGCCTTAGTGGACTCAATCAGCCCCAGCATTTT. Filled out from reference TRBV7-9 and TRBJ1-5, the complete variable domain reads DTGVSQNPRHKITKRGQNVTFRCDPISEHNRLYWYRQTLGQGPEFLTYFQNEAQLEKSRLLSDRFSAERPKGSFSTLEIQRTEQGDSAMYLCASSLSGLNQPQHFGDGTRLSIL.

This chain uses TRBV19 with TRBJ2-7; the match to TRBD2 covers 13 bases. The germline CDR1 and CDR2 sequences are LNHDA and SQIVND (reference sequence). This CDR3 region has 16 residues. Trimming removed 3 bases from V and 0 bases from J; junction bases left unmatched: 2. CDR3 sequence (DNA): TGTGCCAGTAGTATGACTAGCGGGGGGAGCTCCTACGAGCAGTACTTC. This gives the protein CASSMTSGGSSYEQYF.

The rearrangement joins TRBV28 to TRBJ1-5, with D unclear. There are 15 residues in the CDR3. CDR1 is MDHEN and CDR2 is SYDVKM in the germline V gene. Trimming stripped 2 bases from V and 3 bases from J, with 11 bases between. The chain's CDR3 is CASSLRPTSNQPQHF. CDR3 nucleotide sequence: TGTGCCAGCAGTTTAAGACCGACCTCCAATCAGCCCCAGCATTTT.

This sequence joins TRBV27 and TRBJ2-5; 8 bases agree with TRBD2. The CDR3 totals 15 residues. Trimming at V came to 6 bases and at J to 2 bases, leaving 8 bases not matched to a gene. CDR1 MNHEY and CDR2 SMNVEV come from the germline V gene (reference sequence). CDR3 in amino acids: CASRPASGPQETQYF. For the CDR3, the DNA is TGTGCCAGCAGGCCGGCTAGCGGGCCGCAAGAGACCCAGTACTTC.

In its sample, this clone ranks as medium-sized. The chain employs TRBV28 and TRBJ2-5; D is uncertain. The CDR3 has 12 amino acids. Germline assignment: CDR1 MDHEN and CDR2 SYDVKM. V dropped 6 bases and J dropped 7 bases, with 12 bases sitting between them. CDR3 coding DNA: TGTGCCAGCAGCCTGGGGATCAGGACCCAGTACTTC. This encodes CASSLGIRTQYF.

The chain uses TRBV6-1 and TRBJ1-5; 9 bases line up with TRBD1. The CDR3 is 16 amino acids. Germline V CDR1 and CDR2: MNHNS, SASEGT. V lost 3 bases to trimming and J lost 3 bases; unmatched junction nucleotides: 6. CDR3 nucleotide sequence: TGTGCCAGCAGTGAGGGGGGACAGGGCGCCAATCAGCCCCAGCATTTT. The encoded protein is CASSEGGQGANQPQHF.

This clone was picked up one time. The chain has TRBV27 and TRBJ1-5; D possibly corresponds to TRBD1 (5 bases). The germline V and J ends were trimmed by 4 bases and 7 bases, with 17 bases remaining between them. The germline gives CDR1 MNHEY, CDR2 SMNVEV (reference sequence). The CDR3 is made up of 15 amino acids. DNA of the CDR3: TGTGCCAGCAGTTCGGGAGTCGGGGCCGTGCAGCCCCAGCATTTT. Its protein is CASSSGVGAVQPQHF.

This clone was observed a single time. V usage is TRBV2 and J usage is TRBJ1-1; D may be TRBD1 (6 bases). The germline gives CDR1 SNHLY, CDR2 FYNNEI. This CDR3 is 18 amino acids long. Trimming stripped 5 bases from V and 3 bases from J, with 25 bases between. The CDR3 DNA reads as TGTGCCAGCAGTATTAGTGACAGGTGGGCCTCATTGGACACTGAAGCTTTCTTT. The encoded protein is CASSISDRWASLDTEAFF.